These 14 T cell receptor beta chains originate from one sample sequenced in a study of blood T cell repertoires in COVID-19. Repertoires were generated with immunoSEQ multiplex PCR, while TCRdb's copy carries only in-frame clones and drops some. This table has about 280,000 clones, approximately 85% appearing once. Source material: peripheral blood. Receptors originate from a man in his fifties with active or convalescent COVID-19.

The genes are TRBV12-3 or TRBV12-4 and TRBJ2-7; 8 bases align to TRBD2. The J segment lost 3 bases and the V segment lost 5 bases, leaving 3 bases of the junction unmatched. This CDR3 has 13 residues. The CDR3 region is CASSPTSGYEQYF. The CDR3 DNA is TGTGCCAGCAGTCCTACTAGCGGCTACGAGCAGTACTTC.

The gene calls are TRBV28 and TRBJ1-2; perhaps TRBD1 as D (5 bases). Germline CDR1 MDHEN, CDR2 SYDVKM. The CDR3 totals 12 residues. Trimming cost V 6 bases and J 2 bases, with 7 bases left between them. CDR3 bases: TGTGCCAGCAGCAACAGGAACTATGGCTACACCTTC. This codes for CASSNRNYGYTF.

J is TRBJ2-2 and V is TRBV9, with TRBD1 matching 7 bases. Germline V lookup: CDR1 SGDLS, CDR2 YYNGEE. V shed 3 bases, J shed 2 bases, and the junction held 4 bases outside the gene matches. The CDR3 totals 15 residues. Written as DNA, the CDR3 is TGTGCCAGCAGCGACCACAGGGGCAACACCGGGGAGCTGTTTTTT. It is translated as CASSDHRGNTGELFF.

The rearrangement joins TRBV3-1 (or the pseudogene TRBV3-2) to TRBJ2-3; 9 bases are shared with TRBD1. V lost 4 bases and J lost 5; bases outside the gene matches: 10. The germline gives CDR1 LGHDT, CDR2 YNNKEL (reference sequence). There are 16 residues in the CDR3. Here the CDR3 DNA reads TGTGCCAGCAGCCCCTCTAGGACAGGGGTCAAAGATACGCAGTATTTT. Protein: CASSPSRTGVKDTQYF.

The chain is built from TRBV10-3 and TRBJ1-5; perhaps TRBD1 as D (5 bases). Trimming stripped 6 bases from V and 3 bases from J, with 9 bases between. CDR1 is ENHRY and CDR2 is SYGVKD in the germline V gene. This CDR3 is 13 amino acids long. The CDR3 DNA sequence: TGTGCCATCAGCGGGACTCTCAATCAGCCCCAGCATTTT. The encoded protein is CAISGTLNQPQHF.

This chain joins TRBV9 and TRBJ2-2; 10 bases map to TRBD2. CDR3 length: 17 residues. Germline V gives CDR1 SGDLS, CDR2 YYNGEE. V lost 0 bases and J lost 8; bases outside the gene matches: 10. The DNA of the CDR3 is TGTGCCAGCAGCGTAGGGTATGGACTAGCGGATTTGGGGGAGCTGTTTTTT. Protein: CASSVGYGLADLGELFF.

V gene TRBV5-6 combines with J gene TRBJ2-3, with 9 bases aligning to TRBD1. V was clipped by 4 bases and J by 4 bases; unmatched bases: 10. Per germline, CDR1 SGHDT and CDR2 YYEEEE. The CDR3 is 16 amino acids. The CDR3 is CASSRRTGDGSDTQYF. CDR3 in DNA: TGTGCCAGCAGCCGAAGGACAGGGGATGGTTCAGATACGCAGTATTTT.

The CDR3 loop is CASSPSGRVNEQFF. The CDR3 DNA reads as TGTGCCAGCAGCCCTAGCGGGAGGGTGAATGAGCAGTTCTTC. The chain carries TRBV7-9 and TRBJ2-1; 12 nucleotides align to TRBD2. The CDR3 contains 14 residues. The J segment lost 7 bases and the V segment lost 5 bases, leaving 3 bases of the junction unmatched. The V gene's germline CDR1 is SEHNR and CDR2 FQNEAQ (reference sequence).

The chain is built from TRBV7-2 and TRBJ2-7, with 11 bases matching TRBD2. Looked up from germline, CDR1 is SGHTA and CDR2 is FQGNSA. V shed 5 bases and J 1 base; nucleotides not matched to a gene: 7. This CDR3 comprises 16 residues. This CDR3 is CASSQGGLAVSYEQYF. The CDR3 DNA reads TGTGCCAGCAGCCAAGGGGGACTAGCGGTATCCTACGAGCAGTACTTC.

The chain has TRBV27 and TRBJ2-1; D not certain. The V and J ends lost 3 bases and 0 bases respectively, with 9 bases between them. The CDR3 totals 15 residues. Per the germline V gene, CDR1 is MNHEY and CDR2 is SMNVEV (reference sequence). In DNA form, the CDR3 reads TGTGCCAGCAGTTTTTTCGACAACTCCTACAATGAGCAGTTCTTC. The encoded protein is CASSFFDNSYNEQFF.

The V call is TRBV7-9, the J call TRBJ2-7; 7 nucleotides align to TRBD2. Germline CDR1 reads SEHNR; CDR2 reads FQNEAQ (reference sequence). The CDR3 covers 16 residues. J lost 4 bases, V lost 5 bases, and 14 bases had no gene match. The CDR3 reads CASSPPQAGRAYEQYF. CDR3 sequence (DNA): TGTGCCAGCAGCCCCCCCCAAGCGGGAAGGGCTTACGAGCAGTACTTC.

This chain links TRBV2 with TRBJ2-3, with D unresolved. Germline CDR1 is SNHLY and CDR2 is FYNNEI. The CDR3 length is 13 residues. V shed 2 bases and J shed 1 base, with 4 bases lying between them. The CDR3 DNA reads as TGTGCCAGCAGTGAATCCGGCACAGATACGCAGTATTTT. Translation: CASSESGTDTQYF.

In its sample, this clone was seen many times. The chain is built from TRBV9 and TRBJ2-1; TRBD2 matches 9 bases. The trim removed 3 bases at V and 2 bases at J, leaving 12 bases unmatched. The CDR3 has 18 amino acids. CDR1 is SGDLS and CDR2 is YYNGEE in the germline V gene. DNA of the CDR3: TGTGCCAGCAGCGCGACCGAGGGGGCGGGAGGGCCCTACAATGAGCAGTTCTTC. Protein: CASSATEGAGGPYNEQFF. Using reference TRBV9 and TRBJ2-1 for the parts outside the CDR3, the full variable domain is DSGVTQTPKHLITATGQRVTLRCSPRSGDLSVYWYQQSLDQGLQFLIQYYNGEERAKGNILERFSAQQFPDLHSELNLSSLELGDSALYFCASSATEGAGGPYNEQFFGPGTRLTVL.

This sequence joins TRBV18 and TRBJ2-5; 8 bases fit TRBD1. This CDR3 spans 14 amino acids. CDR1 KGHSH and CDR2 LQKENI come from the germline V gene. V shed 6 bases and J 7 bases; nucleotides not matched to a gene: 10. The CDR3 sequence: CASSIQGAGGTQYF. The CDR3 DNA follows: TGTGCCAGCTCGATCCAGGGGGCTGGGGGGACCCAGTACTTC.